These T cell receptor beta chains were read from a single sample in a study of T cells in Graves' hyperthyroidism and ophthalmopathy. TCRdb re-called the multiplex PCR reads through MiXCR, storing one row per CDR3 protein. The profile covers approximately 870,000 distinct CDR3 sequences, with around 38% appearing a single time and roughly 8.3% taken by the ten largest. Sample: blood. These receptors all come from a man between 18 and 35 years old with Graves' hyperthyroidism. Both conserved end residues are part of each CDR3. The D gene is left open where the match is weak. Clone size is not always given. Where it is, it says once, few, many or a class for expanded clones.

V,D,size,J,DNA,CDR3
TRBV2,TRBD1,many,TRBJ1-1,TGTGCCAGCACACTATCCGGGACAGCACGCACTGAAGCTTTCTTT,CASTLSGTARTEAFF
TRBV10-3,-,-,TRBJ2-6,TGTGCCATCAGGGCCCCAGGGGCGAACACTGAAGCTTTC,CAIRAPGANTEAF
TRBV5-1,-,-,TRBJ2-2,TGCGCCAGCAGCCTAGGAGTCAACAAGGGTCACGGGGAGCTGTTTTTT,CASSLGVNKGHGELFF
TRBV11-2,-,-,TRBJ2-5,TGTGCCAGCAGCCGTCCGGGTCGGCAAGAGACCCAGTACTTC,CASSRPGRQETQYF
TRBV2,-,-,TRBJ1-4,TGTGCCAGCAGGGACCAGGGAAAACTGTTTTTT,CASRDQGKLFF
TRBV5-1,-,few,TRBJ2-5,TGCGCCAGCAGCTTGGAGTTTCAGGGCAGGGAGACCCAGTACTTC,CASSLEFQGRETQYF
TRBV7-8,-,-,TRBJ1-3,TGCGCCAGCAGCCCCCGAGGGGATGGTGGAAACACCATATATTTT,CASSPRGDGGNTIYF
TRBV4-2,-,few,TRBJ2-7,TGTGCCAGCAGCCAAGATGGGCTAGCCGAGCAGTACTTC,CASSQDGLAEQYF
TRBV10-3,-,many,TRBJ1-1,TGTGCCATCAGTGAGGGAGGGGCTACTGAAGCTTTCTTT,CAISEGGATEAFF
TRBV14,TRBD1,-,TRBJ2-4,TGTGCCAGCAGCGGCCGGGACAGGGTGATGTGGTACTTC,CASSGRDRVMWYF
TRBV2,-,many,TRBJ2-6,TGTGCCAGCAGTGACTTACAGGGCGCTGGGGCCAACGTCCTGACTTTC,CASSDLQGAGANVLTF
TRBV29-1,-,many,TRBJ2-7,TGCAGCGTCGCCCGGGACACCTACGAGCAGTACTTC,CSVARDTYEQYF
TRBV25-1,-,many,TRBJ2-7,TGTGCCAGCGGCGGATCCTACGAGCAGTACTTC,CASGGSYEQYF
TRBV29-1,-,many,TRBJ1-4,TGCAGCGTTAGGGGAACGCGTGAGTCAACTAATGAAAAACTGTTTTTT,CSVRGTRESTNEKLFF
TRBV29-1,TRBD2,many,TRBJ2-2,TGCAGCGTTCGGGGACTAGCGGGGGGTTCCACCGGGGAGCTGTTTTTT,CSVRGLAGGSTGELFF
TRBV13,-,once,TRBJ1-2,TGTGCCAGCAGCTTAGGCTATCAGACACCCAACTATGGCTACACCTTC,CASSLGYQTPNYGYTF
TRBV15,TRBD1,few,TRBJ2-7,TGTGCCACCAGCGAGGGACAGGCAATCTCCTACGAGCAGTACTTC,CATSEGQAISYEQYF
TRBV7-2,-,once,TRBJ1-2,TGTGCCAGCAGCTCAGTCGCGGGGGCGCCTGGCTACACCTTC,CASSSVAGAPGYTF
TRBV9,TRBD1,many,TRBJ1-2,TGTGCCAGCAGCTATACAGGGGAATATGGCTACACCTTC,CASSYTGEYGYTF
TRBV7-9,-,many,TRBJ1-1,TGTGCCAGCAGCCTACAGCAGAACACTGAAGCTTTCTTT,CASSLQQNTEAFF
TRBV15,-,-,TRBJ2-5,TGTGTCAGCAGTAGATACCAAGAGACCCAGTACTTC,CVSSRYQETQYF
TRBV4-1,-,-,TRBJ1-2,TGCGCCAGCAGCCAAGTAGGGGGGGTGAGCTATGGCTACACCTTC,CASSQVGGVSYGYTF
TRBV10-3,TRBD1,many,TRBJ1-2,TGTGCTGTCGGGGGCCCTGGACAGGGGAACTATGGCTACACCTTC,CAVGGPGQGNYGYTF
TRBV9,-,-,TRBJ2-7,TGTGCCAGCAGCGTAGCGGACAGCCTCTACGAGCAGTACTTC,CASSVADSLYEQYF
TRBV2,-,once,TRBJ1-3,TGTGCCAGCAGTGCACATGACTGGATATATTTT,CASSAHDWIYF
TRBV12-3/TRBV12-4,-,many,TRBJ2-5,TGTGCCAGCAGTTTATGGATAGGGGAGACCCAGTACTTC,CASSLWIGETQYF
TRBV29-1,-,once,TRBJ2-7,TGCAGCACCGCGGACGGCCGCTACGAGCAGTACTTC,CSTADGRYEQYF
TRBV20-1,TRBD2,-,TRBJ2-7,TGCAGTGCCCGACTAGCGGGGGGGCTCGGGCAGTACTTC,CSARLAGGLGQYF
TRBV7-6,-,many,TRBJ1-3,TGTGCCAGCAGCCCGACCACGCCTGTCTCTGGAAACACCATATATTTT,CASSPTTPVSGNTIYF
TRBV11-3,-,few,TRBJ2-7,TGTGCCAGCAGCCAAGTTATGACGCCTGAGCAGTACTTC,CASSQVMTPEQYF
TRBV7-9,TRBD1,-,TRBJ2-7,TGTGCCAGCAGCTTAGATTACAGGGGATGGGAGCAGTACTTC,CASSLDYRGWEQYF
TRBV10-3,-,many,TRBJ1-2,TGTGCCATCAGTGCCGGGATTAACTATGGCTACACCTTC,CAISAGINYGYTF
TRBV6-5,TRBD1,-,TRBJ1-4,TGTGCCAGCAGAGAGGGACAGAATAATGAAAAACTGTTTTTT,CASREGQNNEKLFF
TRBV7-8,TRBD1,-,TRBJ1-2,TGTGCCAGCAGCTTAGCGGCCCGGGACAGGTCCGAACCCTATGGCTACACCTTC,CASSLAARDRSEPYGYTF
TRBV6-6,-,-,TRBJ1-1,TGTGCCATCAGTTACTCGAGGAAGGGAGGAGCTTTCTTT,CAISYSRKGGAFF
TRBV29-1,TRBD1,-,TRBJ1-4,TGCAGCGTGTATGCGGGGACAGCGTATGAAAAACTGTTTTTT,CSVYAGTAYEKLFF
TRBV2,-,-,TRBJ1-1,TGTGCCAGCAGTTACTCCCGATCAGGGGCAGGAACTGAAGCTTTCTTT,CASSYSRSGAGTEAFF
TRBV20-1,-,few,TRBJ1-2,TGCAGTGCAATTGGGGGAACTTCGAGGAACTATGGCTACACCTTC,CSAIGGTSRNYGYTF
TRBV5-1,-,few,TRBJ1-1,TGCGCCAGCAGCGGTCTACAGAACACTGAAGCTTTCTTT,CASSGLQNTEAFF
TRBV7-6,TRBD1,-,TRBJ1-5,TGTGCCAGCAGCCTAACGGGACAGAAAGGGGAGACCCAGCATTTT,CASSLTGQKGETQHF
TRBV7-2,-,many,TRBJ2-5,TGTGCCAGCAGCTTATTTCAGACCCAGTACTTC,CASSLFQTQYF
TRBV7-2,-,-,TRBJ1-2,TGTGCCAGCATCCGGGGGGGGCGCCGGAACTATGGCTACACCTTC,CASIRGGRRNYGYTF
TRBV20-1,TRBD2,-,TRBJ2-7,TGCAGTGCTAGCCCCACCGGGAGGCCTTCCGAGCAGTACTTC,CSASPTGRPSEQYF
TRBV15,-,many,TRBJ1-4,TGTGCCACCTGGGACCTGGGGAGTGAAAAACTGTTTTTT,CATWDLGSEKLFF
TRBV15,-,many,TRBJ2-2,TGTGCCACCAGCAGAGACAGGGGCCCCGGGGAGCTGTTTTTT,CATSRDRGPGELFF
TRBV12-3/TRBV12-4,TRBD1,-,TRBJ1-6,TGTGCCAGCAGGCGGGACAGGATGAGTTCACCCCTCCACTTT,CASRRDRMSSPLHF
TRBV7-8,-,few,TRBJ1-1,TGTGCCAGCAGCTTAAGGGGGTACGAGAACACTGAAGCTTTCTTT,CASSLRGYENTEAFF
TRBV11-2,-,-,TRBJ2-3,TGTGCCAGCAGCTTAGGTGGAGCCTCAGTAGATACGCAGTATTTT,CASSLGGASVDTQYF
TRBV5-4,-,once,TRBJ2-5,TGTGCCAGCAGCTCGGCGAAGAAACAGGCCCTTTTCCAAGAGACCCAGTACTTC,CASSSAKKQALFQETQYF
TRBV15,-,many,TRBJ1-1,TGTGCCACCAGCAGAGTTGGGGCGAGGGAACAAAACACTGAAGCTTTCTTT,CATSRVGAREQNTEAFF
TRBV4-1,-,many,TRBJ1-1,TGCGCCAGCAGCCAAGAGGGTGAAGCTTTCTTT,CASSQEGEAFF
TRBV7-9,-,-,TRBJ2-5,TGTGCCAGCAGCCCCGAGGGGACAGAGACCCAGTACTTC,CASSPEGTETQYF
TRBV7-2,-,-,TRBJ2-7,TGCGCCAGCAGCGAAGCTAGCGTGGGCTACGAGCAGTACTTC,CASSEASVGYEQYF
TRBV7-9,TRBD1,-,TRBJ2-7,TGTGCCAGCAGCGCGGGACAGGGGGCCGGGTACGAGCAGTACTTC,CASSAGQGAGYEQYF
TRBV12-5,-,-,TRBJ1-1,TGTGCTAGTGGGCCGACTGACACTGAAGCTTTCTTT,CASGPTDTEAFF